The next 5 T cell receptor beta chains were all read from a single sample in a study of cytomegalovirus exposure and HLA in healthy donors. Measured with immunoSEQ multiplex PCR; TCRdb has only the in-frame clones, and not every one. The sample comprises 120,000 or so clones, 88% of which are singletons, and about 1.8% rests with the top ten. The sequenced sample consisted of PBMCs. These receptors originate from a man younger than 35 in good health and CMV-seronegative.

V usage is TRBV5-1 and J usage is TRBJ1-4; TRBD1 matches at 8 bases. Per the germline V gene, CDR1 is SGHRS and CDR2 is YFSETQ. The length of the CDR3 is 16 residues. Trimming cost V 4 bases and J 2 bases; bases outside gene matches: 7. The CDR3: CASSVPQGVTNEKLFF. Here the CDR3 DNA reads TGCGCCAGCAGCGTTCCACAGGGGGTGACTAATGAAAAACTGTTTTTT.

The chain employs TRBV7-8 and TRBJ2-5; D may be TRBD2 (6 bases). The CDR3 is 16 amino acids. The germline V gene has CDR1 SGHVS and CDR2 FQNEAQ. Trimming removed 3 bases at V and 5 bases at J, with 19 bases between. CDR3 DNA sequence: TGTGCCAGCAGCTTCCCCAGGGAGGCCCCCGGGGAGACCCAGTACTTC. It translates to CASSFPREAPGETQYF.

This chain uses TRBV25-1 with TRBJ2-7; perhaps TRBD1 as D (5 bases). Germline CDR1 MGHDK, CDR2 SYGVNS. Trimming shortened V by 4 bases and J by 7 bases, and 17 bases separated the two germline ends. This CDR3 contains 14 residues. CDR3 loop: CASSAGLILGEQYF. The CDR3 DNA reads TGTGCCAGCAGTGCAGGGCTGATTTTAGGGGAGCAGTACTTC.

This clone appeared a few times. The V gene is TRBV5-4, the J gene TRBJ1-2; 7 bases map to TRBD1. Germline values: CDR1 SGHNT, CDR2 YYREEE (reference sequence). The CDR3 consists of 13 residues. Germline trimming cut 6 bases from V and 8 bases from J; bases unmatched to any gene: 10. CDR3 loop: CASTLGTGEGYTF. The CDR3 DNA is TGTGCCAGCACCCTGGGAACAGGGGAGGGCTACACCTTC. The full variable domain, with the rest looked up from reference TRBV5-4 and TRBJ1-2, is ETGVTQSPTHLIKTRGQQVTLRCSSQSGHNTVSWYQQALGQGPQFIFQYYREEENGRGNFPPRFSGLQFPNYSSELNVNALELDDSALYLCASTLGTGEGYTFGSGTRLTVV.

The chain carries TRBV2 and TRBJ2-1; 9 bases align to TRBD2. The CDR3 totals 14 residues. The germline CDR1 and CDR2 sequences are SNHLY and FYNNEI. The trim removed 6 bases at V and 5 bases at J, leaving 5 bases unmatched. The CDR3: CASRVAGVDNEQFF. CDR3 nucleotides: TGTGCCAGCAGGGTAGCGGGAGTTGACAATGAGCAGTTCTTC.